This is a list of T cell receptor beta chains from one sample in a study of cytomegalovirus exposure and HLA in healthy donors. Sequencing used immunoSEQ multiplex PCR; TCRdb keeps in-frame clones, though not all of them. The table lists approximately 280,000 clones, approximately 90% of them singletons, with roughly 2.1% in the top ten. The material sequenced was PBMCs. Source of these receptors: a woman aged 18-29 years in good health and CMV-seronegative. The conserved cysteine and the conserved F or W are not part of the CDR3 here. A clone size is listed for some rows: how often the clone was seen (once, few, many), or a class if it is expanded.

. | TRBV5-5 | ASSPGTGSSYEQY
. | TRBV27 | ASSSWASTPYGYT
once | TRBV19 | ASSGTGKANYGYT
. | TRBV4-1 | ASSQVFAGNTEAF
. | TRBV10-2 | ASSEGGIDEKLF
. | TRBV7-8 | ASSSGRSGAGPAHNEQF
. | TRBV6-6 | ASSPGPAGGYT
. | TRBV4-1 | ASSQGEGERQF
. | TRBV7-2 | ASSTGTSGDWGTQY
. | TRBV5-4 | ASSNVARGAGSPGELF
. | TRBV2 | AKPSGTASTDTQY
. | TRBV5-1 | ASSLELSGETQY
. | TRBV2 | ASSLSGSSTDTQY
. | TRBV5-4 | ASSRMGGLNEKLF
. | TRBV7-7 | ASSCPELAGGMYNEQF
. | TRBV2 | ASRARQRLSNQPQH
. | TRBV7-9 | ASSPSGGYASTDTQY
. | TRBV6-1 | ASSPTRGKLF
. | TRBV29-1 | SGDGGDHEQF
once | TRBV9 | ASSRGGWGETQY